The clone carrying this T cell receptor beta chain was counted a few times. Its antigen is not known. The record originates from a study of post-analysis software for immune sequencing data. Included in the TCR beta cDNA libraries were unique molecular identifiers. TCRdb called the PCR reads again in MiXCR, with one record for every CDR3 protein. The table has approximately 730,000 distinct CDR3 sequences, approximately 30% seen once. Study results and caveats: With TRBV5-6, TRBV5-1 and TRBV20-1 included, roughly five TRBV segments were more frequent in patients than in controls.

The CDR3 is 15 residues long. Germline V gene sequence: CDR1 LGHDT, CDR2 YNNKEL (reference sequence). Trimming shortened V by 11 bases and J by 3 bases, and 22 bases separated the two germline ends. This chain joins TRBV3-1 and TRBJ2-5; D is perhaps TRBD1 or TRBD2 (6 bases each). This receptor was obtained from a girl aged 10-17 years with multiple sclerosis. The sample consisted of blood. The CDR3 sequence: CAAQRIEGGEETQYF. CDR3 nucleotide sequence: TGTGCCGCGCAGCGCATTGAGGGGGGAGAAGAGACCCAGTACTTC.